The sequence of this T cell receptor beta chain was determined in a study of blood T cell repertoires in COVID-19. The protocol was immunoSEQ multiplex PCR, while the TCRdb copy is restricted to in-frame clones and leaves out a portion. Here the sample spans fewer than 500,000 clones, approximately 90% being singletons. Source material: peripheral blood. The origin of this receptor is a woman in her 30s with acute or convalescent COVID-19.

CDR3 coding DNA: TGCGCCAGCAGCTTGGGAACAGACAATCAGCCCCAGCATTTT. Translation gives CASSLGTDNQPQHF. This rearrangement joins TRBV5-1 to TRBJ1-5, with D uncertain. The V end lost 0 bases, the J end lost 3 bases, and 7 bases lay between the germline ends. Looked up from germline, CDR1 is SGHRS and CDR2 is YFSETQ. There are 14 residues in the CDR3. The full variable domain, with the rest looked up from reference TRBV5-1 and TRBJ1-5, is KAGVTQTPRYLIKTRGQQVTLSCSPISGHRSVSWYQQTPGQGLQFLFEYFSETQRNKGNFPGRFSGRQFSNSRSEMNVSTLELGDSALYLCASSLGTDNQPQHFGDGTRLSIL.